This T cell receptor beta chain was obtained from a study of CD8 T cells in Susac syndrome. With random hexamers, reverse transcription was performed on about 0.5 to 1 ug of RNA. TCR beta CDR3 was amplified by immunoSEQ covering 54 Vbeta and 13 Jbeta. In TCRdb, the immunoSEQ multiplex PCR reads were re-called with MiXCR into one record per CDR3 protein. The repertoire holds about 300,000 distinct CDR3 sequences, approximately 85% seen once, with approximately 0.2% in the top ten. Sequencing of TCR beta was carried out in blood CD8+ and CD4+ T cells. Negative isolation was applied to CD8+ and CD4+ T cells, and FACS enrichment was applied to TEMRA cells. The CDR3 is made up of 14 amino acids.

This TCR was sampled from a human donor with multiple sclerosis. The gene calls are TRBV21-1 and TRBJ2-7. TRBV21-1 is tagged as a pseudogene. The sequencing sample was made of CD8+ T cells from PBMCs. CDR3 in amino acids: CASSKVGSSYEQYF. The CDR3 bases are TGTGCCAGCAGCAAAGTTGGCAGCTCCTACGAGCAGTACTTC.